The 30 T cell receptor beta chains below all came from one sample that was sequenced in a study of cytotoxic CD8 clonotypes in ibrutinib-treated CLL. Clones were sequenced by immunoSEQ multiplex PCR, and TCRdb holds only the in-frame ones, with some missing. The sample lists 130,000 or so clones, around three quarters occurring once. The sample was PBMCs, taken after 12 months of ibrutinib treatment. The receptors originated from a human donor with chronic lymphocytic leukemia.

The V gene is TRBV19, the J gene TRBJ2-7, with D possibly being TRBD1 (5 bases). Germline loops: CDR1 LNHDA, CDR2 SQIVND (reference sequence). The CDR3 consists of 15 residues. V lost 3 bases and J lost 3, with 15 bases in between. This CDR3 is CASSISQGLSYEQYF. The CDR3 DNA reads as TGTGCCAGTAGTATCTCTCAGGGCCTAAGCTACGAGCAGTACTTC. The full variable domain, completed using reference TRBV19 and TRBJ2-7, is DGGITQSPKYLFRKEGQNVTLSCEQNLNHDAMYWYRQDPGQGLRLIYYSQIVNDFQKGDIAEGYSVSREKKESFPLTVTSAQKNPTAFYLCASSISQGLSYEQYFGPGTRLTVT.

The chain couples TRBV5-1 to TRBJ2-3; 8 bases match TRBD1. The V gene's germline CDR1 is SGHRS and CDR2 YFSETQ. V shed 1 base and J 2 bases; nucleotides not matched to a gene: 9. This CDR3 is built from 17 residues. As DNA, the CDR3 is TGCGCCAGCAGCTTGCCCCAGGGGGCAGGTATCACAGATACGCAGTATTTT. Translating it yields CASSLPQGAGITDTQYF.

The chain combines TRBV30 with TRBJ1-6, with D hard to call. V dropped 3 bases and J dropped 7 bases, with 19 bases sitting between them. The CDR3 sequence is 16 residues long. Germline V gene sequence: CDR1 GTSNPN, CDR2 SVGIG (reference sequence). Written as DNA, the CDR3 is TGTGCCTGGAGAAGAGGTGGATTGTTTACGAATTCACCCCTCCACTTT. This sequence encodes CAWRRGGLFTNSPLHF.

V and J are TRBV4-1 and TRBJ2-5; perhaps TRBD2 as D (5 bases). Between the trimmed V and J ends, which lost 0 bases and 5 bases, there was a span of 10 bases. CDR1 MGHRA and CDR2 YSYEKL come from the germline V gene. This CDR3 has 14 residues. CDR3 nucleotide sequence: TGCGCCAGCAGCCAAGATGCGGGTAGGGAGACCCAGTACTTC. Its protein is CASSQDAGRETQYF.

This sequence joins TRBV6-5 and TRBJ2-5; 8 nucleotides match TRBD2. Germline loops: CDR1 MNHEY, CDR2 SVGAGI. V shed 7 bases and J 5 bases; nucleotides not matched to a gene: 6. The CDR3 has 13 residues. The CDR3 is CASKRGGGETQYF. The CDR3 nucleotides are TGTGCCAGCAAACGGGGGGGCGGGGAGACCCAGTACTTC.

The chain has TRBV9 and TRBJ2-5; D gene ambiguous. Germline V gene sequence: CDR1 SGDLS, CDR2 YYNGEE. The V end lost 3 bases, the J end lost 2 bases, and 14 bases lay between the germline ends. The CDR3 is 15 amino acids. The CDR3 coding sequence is TGTGCCAGCAGCGCAAGGGCTTACTTACAAGAGACCCAGTACTTC. Its translation is CASSARAYLQETQYF.

This clone was detected a few times. The chain employs TRBV5-5 and TRBJ1-1; D is uncertain. The V end was cut by 4 bases, the J end by 0 bases, with 10 bases between. The CDR3 totals 14 residues. CDR1 and CDR2 (germline): SGHKS, YYEKEE (reference sequence). The CDR3, as DNA: TGTGCCAGCAGCGAATTTGGGATGAACACTGAAGCTTTCTTT. Protein sequence: CASSEFGMNTEAFF.

The J gene is TRBJ2-3, the V gene TRBV4-1; the match to TRBD2 covers 8 bases. Germline assignment: CDR1 MGHRA and CDR2 YSYEKL. V trimming: 0 bases; J trimming: 2 bases; junction bases outside the gene matches: 10. This CDR3 spans 18 amino acids. Written as DNA, the CDR3 is TGCGCCAGCAGCCAAGATCGTCTGGCGGGGGGTCCCACAGATACGCAGTATTTT. This codes for CASSQDRLAGGPTDTQYF.

The table lists this clone with many counts. Here the CDR3 DNA reads TGCGCCAGCAGCCAAGCTGTATCACACGATTACTACGAGCAGTACTTC. Its protein product is CASSQAVSHDYYEQYF. The rearrangement links TRBV4-1 to TRBJ2-7; D gene uncertain. V lost 1 base, J lost 3 bases, and 16 bases lay in between. Germline V gives CDR1 MGHRA, CDR2 YSYEKL. There are 16 residues in the CDR3.

This clone appeared once. The chain recombines TRBV19 with TRBJ1-3, with D hard to call. The CDR3 contains 14 residues. Trimming shortened V by 7 bases and J by 3 bases, and 13 bases separated the two germline ends. CDR1 and CDR2 from the germline V gene are LNHDA and SQIVND (reference sequence). CDR3 nucleotide sequence: TGTGCCAGTAACCGACTCTCAGGTGGAAACACCATATATTTT. Amino acid sequence: CASNRLSGGNTIYF.

The chain is built from TRBV5-5 and TRBJ2-1; D is unclear. The CDR3 contains 14 residues. CDR1 SGHKS and CDR2 YYEKEE come from the germline V gene (reference sequence). The V gene lost 0 bases and the J gene lost 8 bases, with 12 bases spanning the gap. The CDR3 protein is CASSLGWYNDEQFF. For the CDR3, the DNA is TGTGCCAGCAGCTTGGGATGGTATAACGATGAGCAGTTCTTC.

V usage is TRBV7-2 and J usage is TRBJ2-5; D assignment may be TRBD1 or TRBD2 (5 bases each). Germline loops: CDR1 SGHTA, CDR2 FQGNSA. The CDR3 length is 14 residues. The ends were cut back, 5 bases at V and 2 bases at J, with 12 bases in the middle. CDR3 sequence (DNA): TGTGCCAGCAGCAACCCGGGACGGCAAGAGACCCAGTACTTC. It translates to CASSNPGRQETQYF.

The chain joins TRBV10-2 to TRBJ2-7, with 7 bases fitting TRBD2. The CDR3 consists of 12 residues. The V segment lost 6 bases and the J segment 2 bases; nucleotides outside the gene matches: 1. Germline V CDR1 and CDR2: WSHSY, SAAADI. CDR3 loop: CASRGGAYEQYF. The CDR3 nucleotides are TGCGCCAGCAGGGGAGGGGCCTACGAGCAGTACTTC.

The table lists this clone with a few counts. The chain is built from TRBV29-1 and TRBJ1-5, with TRBD1 matching 11 bases. Germline V lookup: CDR1 SQVTM, CDR2 ANQGSEA. The CDR3 length is 14 residues. The junction had 8 bases not matched to a gene; V was cut back by 7 bases and J by 6 bases. Here the CDR3 reads CSAGSGTGGQPQHF. CDR3 DNA: TGCAGCGCGGGATCCGGGACAGGGGGTCAGCCCCAGCATTTT.

The rearrangement uses TRBV19 and TRBJ2-6; possibly TRBD1 for D (6 bases). The germline gives CDR1 LNHDA, CDR2 SQIVND (reference sequence). V shed 3 bases and J shed 0 bases, with 9 bases lying between them. The CDR3 runs to 16 residues. The CDR3 nucleotides are TGTGCCAGTAGTATTTTAGGGGGCTCTGGGGCCAACGTCCTGACTTTC. Translating gives CASSILGGSGANVLTF.

The gene calls are TRBV19 and TRBJ1-4; D is uncertain. V was trimmed by 6 bases and J by 7 bases, leaving 15 bases between them. This CDR3 region has 14 residues. In germline, CDR1 is LNHDA, CDR2 SQIVND (reference sequence). In DNA form, the CDR3 reads TGTGCCAGTAGGGGAACGGGGAGAGGTGAAAAACTGTTTTTT. As protein: CASRGTGRGEKLFF.

The chain has TRBV6-5 and TRBJ2-1; D is uncertain. Trimming took 7 bases from V and 2 from J, leaving 9 bases between them. In germline, CDR1 is MNHEY, CDR2 SVGAGI. The CDR3 spans 13 residues. This CDR3 is CASTRFPYNEQFF. The CDR3 bases are TGTGCCAGCACCAGGTTTCCCTACAATGAGCAGTTCTTC.

The gene calls are TRBV28 and TRBJ1-4, with D hard to call. Germline V gene data show CDR1 as MDHEN and CDR2 as SYDVKM. The CDR3 covers 13 residues. Trimming left V 1 base short and J 8 bases short, with 8 bases between. This chain's CDR3 is CASSLFGVEKLFF. DNA for the CDR3: TGTGCCAGCAGTTTATTCGGGGTCGAAAAACTGTTTTTT.

The chain joins TRBV7-3 to TRBJ1-1; possible D gene TRBD1, 5 bases. Per germline, CDR1 SGHTA and CDR2 FQGTGA. This CDR3 contains 13 residues. The germline V and J ends were trimmed by 5 bases and 2 bases, with 9 bases remaining between them. The CDR3 loop reads CASSPGGNTEAFF. The CDR3 DNA sequence: TGTGCCAGCAGCCCCGGGGGAAACACTGAAGCTTTCTTT.

This sequence joins TRBV13 and TRBJ2-7; D call uncertain. This CDR3 is built from 13 residues. The V end lost 1 base, the J end lost 4 bases, and 8 bases lay between the germline ends. Germline CDR1 PRHDT, CDR2 FYEKMQ (reference sequence). This chain's CDR3 is CASSLVRSYEQYF. CDR3 sequence (DNA): TGTGCCAGCAGCTTAGTCCGCTCTTACGAGCAGTACTTC.

This rearrangement joins TRBV30 to TRBJ2-1; 8 bases map to TRBD2. This CDR3 is built from 16 residues. The V segment lost 0 bases and the J segment 6 bases; nucleotides outside the gene matches: 10. The germline gives CDR1 GTSNPN, CDR2 SVGIG (reference sequence). CDR3 residues: CAWSVSFGGAGNEQFF. The CDR3, as DNA: TGTGCCTGGAGTGTAAGCTTCGGGGGGGCCGGCAATGAGCAGTTCTTC.

J is TRBJ2-1 and V is TRBV11-2; D is undetermined. The V gene's germline CDR1 is SGHAT and CDR2 FQNNGV. Between the trimmed V and J ends, which lost 7 bases and 7 bases, there was a span of 14 bases. This CDR3 has 13 residues. CDR3 amino acids: CASKPGVPNEQFF. In nucleotides, the CDR3 is TGTGCCAGCAAACCTGGGGTGCCGAATGAGCAGTTCTTC.

In this sample, this clone turned up once. This chain links TRBV28 with TRBJ2-7; 9 bases map to TRBD1. CDR1 and CDR2 from the germline V gene are MDHEN and SYDVKM. The CDR3 totals 15 residues. V was pared by 1 base and J by 2 bases, with 3 bases of the junction left unmatched. CDR3 coding DNA: TGTGCCAGCAGTTTATCCGGGACAGGGACCTACGAGCAGTACTTC. This translates into CASSLSGTGTYEQYF.

The V gene is TRBV4-2, the J gene TRBJ2-7; D remains ambiguous. Trimming shortened V by 0 bases and J by 0 bases, and 9 bases separated the two germline ends. The V gene's germline CDR1 is LGHNA and CDR2 YNFKEQ. The CDR3 is made up of 15 amino acids. The DNA for the CDR3 is TGTGCCAGCAGCCAAGATTCACCGGCCTCCTACGAGCAGTACTTC. It yields the protein CASSQDSPASYEQYF.

This rearrangement joins TRBV28 to TRBJ2-1; 9 bases are shared with TRBD2. The CDR3 covers 17 residues. With 4 bases clipped from V and 5 bases from J, the junction kept 12 bases outside the gene matches. Germline V gene data show CDR1 as MDHEN and CDR2 as SYDVKM. CDR3 region: CASSYMDGGGVHNEQFF. CDR3 in DNA: TGTGCCAGCAGTTATATGGATGGCGGGGGGGTCCACAATGAGCAGTTCTTC.

V is TRBV28 and J is TRBJ2-2; D is unclear. Germline assignment: CDR1 MDHEN and CDR2 SYDVKM. The CDR3 has 13 amino acids. With 6 bases removed from V and 2 bases from J, the gap between germline ends came to 7 bases. CDR3 DNA sequence: TGTGCCAGCAGCTACGATAACACCGGGGAGCTGTTTTTT. Translated: CASSYDNTGELFF. Drawing the rest from reference TRBV28 and TRBJ2-2, the complete variable domain is DVKVTQSSRYLVKRTGEKVFLECVQDMDHENMFWYRQDPGLGLRLIYFSYDVKMKEKGDIPEGYSVSREKKERFSLILESASTNQTSMYLCASSYDNTGELFFGEGSRLTVL.

V and J are TRBV11-3 and TRBJ2-7, with no clear D. Between the trimmed V and J ends, which lost 2 bases and 3 bases, there was a span of 11 bases. Germline CDR1 is SGHNT and CDR2 is YENEEA. The CDR3 extends over 14 amino acids. CDR3 amino acids: CASSLSGIDYEQYF. Here the CDR3 DNA reads TGTGCCAGCAGCTTATCTGGGATCGACTACGAGCAGTACTTC.

J is TRBJ1-2 and V is TRBV29-1; D is possibly TRBD1 (6 bases). Trimming pared 0 bases from V and 8 bases from J, leaving 19 bases between. CDR1 and CDR2 (germline): SQVTM, ANQGSEA. The CDR3 consists of 15 residues. Written as DNA, the CDR3 is TGCAGCGTTGAAGAGACTGACAGGCGTGTGGGGGGCTACACCTTC. This sequence encodes CSVEETDRRVGGYTF.

The V call is TRBV27, the J call TRBJ2-7; D may match TRBD1 or TRBD2 (5 bases each). The CDR3 runs 14 residues. Germline V gene lookup returns CDR1 MNHEY and CDR2 SMNVEV (reference sequence). Trimming removed 5 bases from V and 4 bases from J, with 15 bases in between. In nucleotides, the CDR3 is TGTGCCAGCAGTACCTTGGGACGGACTTACGAGCAGTACTTC. It specifies CASSTLGRTYEQYF.

The gene calls are TRBV4-1 and TRBJ2-3, with D possibly matching TRBD1 (6 bases). This CDR3 comprises 18 residues. V lost 0 bases, J lost 0 bases, and 16 bases lay in between. Germline-derived CDR1 and CDR2 are MGHRA and YSYEKL. In DNA form, the CDR3 reads TGCGCCAGCAGCCAAGAGCTCGGAGACAGGTCTAGCACAGATACGCAGTATTTT. Translated, it gives CASSQELGDRSSTDTQYF.